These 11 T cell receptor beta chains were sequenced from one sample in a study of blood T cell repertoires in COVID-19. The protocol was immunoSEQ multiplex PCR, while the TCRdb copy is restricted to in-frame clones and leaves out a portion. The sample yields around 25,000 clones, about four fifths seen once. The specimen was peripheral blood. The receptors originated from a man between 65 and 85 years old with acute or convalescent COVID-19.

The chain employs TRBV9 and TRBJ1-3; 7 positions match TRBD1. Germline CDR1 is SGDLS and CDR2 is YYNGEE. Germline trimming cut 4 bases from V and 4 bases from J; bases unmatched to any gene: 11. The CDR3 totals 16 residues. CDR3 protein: CASSPLTGRQGNTIYF. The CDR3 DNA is TGTGCCAGCAGCCCTTTGACAGGGAGGCAAGGAAACACCATATATTTT.

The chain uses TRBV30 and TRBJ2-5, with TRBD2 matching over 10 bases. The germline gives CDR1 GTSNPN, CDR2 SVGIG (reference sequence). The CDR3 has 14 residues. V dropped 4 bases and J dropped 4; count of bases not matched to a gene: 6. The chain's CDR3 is CAWIPSGSGETQYF. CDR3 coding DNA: TGTGCCTGGATTCCTAGCGGGAGCGGAGAGACCCAGTACTTC.

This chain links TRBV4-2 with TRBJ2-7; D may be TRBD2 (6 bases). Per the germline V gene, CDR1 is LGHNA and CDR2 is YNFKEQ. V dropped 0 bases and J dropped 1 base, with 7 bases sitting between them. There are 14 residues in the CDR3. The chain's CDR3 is CASSQELASYEQYF. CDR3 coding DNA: TGTGCCAGCAGCCAAGAACTAGCTTCCTACGAGCAGTACTTC.

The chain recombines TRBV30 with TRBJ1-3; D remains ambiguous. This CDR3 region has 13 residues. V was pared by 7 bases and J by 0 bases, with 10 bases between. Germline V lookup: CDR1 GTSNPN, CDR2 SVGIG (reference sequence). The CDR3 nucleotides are TGTGCCTTAGCTCGAGCCTCTGGAAACACCATATATTTT. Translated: CALARASGNTIYF.

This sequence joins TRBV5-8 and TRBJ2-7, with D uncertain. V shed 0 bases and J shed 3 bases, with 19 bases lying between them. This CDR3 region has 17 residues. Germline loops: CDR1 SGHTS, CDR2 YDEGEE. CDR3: CASSLDTERVWYYEQYF. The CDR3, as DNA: TGTGCCAGCAGCTTGGACACAGAGAGAGTTTGGTACTACGAGCAGTACTTC.

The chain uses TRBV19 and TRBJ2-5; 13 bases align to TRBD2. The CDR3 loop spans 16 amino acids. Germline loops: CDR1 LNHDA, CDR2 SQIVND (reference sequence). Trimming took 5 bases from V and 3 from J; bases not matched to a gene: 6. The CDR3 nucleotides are TGTGCCAGTAGTTCCCAAGGACTAGCGGGGGAAGAGACCCAGTACTTC. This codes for CASSSQGLAGEETQYF.

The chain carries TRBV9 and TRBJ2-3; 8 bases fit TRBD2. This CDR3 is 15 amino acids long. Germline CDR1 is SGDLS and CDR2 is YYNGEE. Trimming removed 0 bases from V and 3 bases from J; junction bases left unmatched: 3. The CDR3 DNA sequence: TGTGCCAGCAGCGTAGACCTAGCGGGTACAGATACGCAGTATTTT. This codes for CASSVDLAGTDTQYF.

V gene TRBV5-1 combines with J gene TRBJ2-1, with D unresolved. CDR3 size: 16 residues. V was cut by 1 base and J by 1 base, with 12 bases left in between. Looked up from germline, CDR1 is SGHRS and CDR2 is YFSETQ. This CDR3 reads CASSLTNSMSYNEQFF. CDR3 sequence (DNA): TGCGCCAGCAGCTTGACGAACAGTATGTCCTACAATGAGCAGTTCTTC.

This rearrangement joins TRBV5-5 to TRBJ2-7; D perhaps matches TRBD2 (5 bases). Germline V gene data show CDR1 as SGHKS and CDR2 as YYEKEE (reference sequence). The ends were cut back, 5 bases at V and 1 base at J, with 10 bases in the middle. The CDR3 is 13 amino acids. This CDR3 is CASSEGASYEQYF. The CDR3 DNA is TGTGCCAGCAGTGAGGGTGCGTCCTACGAGCAGTACTTC.

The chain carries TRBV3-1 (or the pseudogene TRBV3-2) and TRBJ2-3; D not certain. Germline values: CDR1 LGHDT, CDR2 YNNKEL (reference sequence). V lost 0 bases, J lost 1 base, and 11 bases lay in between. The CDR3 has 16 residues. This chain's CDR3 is CASSQEQARGTDTQYF. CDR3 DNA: TGTGCCAGCAGCCAAGAGCAGGCGCGCGGCACAGATACGCAGTATTTT.

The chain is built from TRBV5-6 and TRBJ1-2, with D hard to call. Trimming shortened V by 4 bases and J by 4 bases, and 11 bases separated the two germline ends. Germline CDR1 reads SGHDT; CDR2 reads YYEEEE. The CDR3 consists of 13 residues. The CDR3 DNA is TGTGCCAGCAGCCTTCTGGTTAGCTATGGCTACACCTTC. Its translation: CASSLLVSYGYTF.